Shown below are 23 T cell receptor beta chains from a single sample sequenced in a study of T cell clones after liver transplantation. Produced via immunoSEQ multiplex PCR; TCRdb's table is partial and in-frame only. This table has tens of thousands of clones, roughly 90% appearing once. This sample comprised CD4+ T cells from blood, obtained before liver transplant. The receptors stem from a human donor who received a liver transplant.

This rearrangement joins TRBV5-6 to TRBJ1-1, with TRBD1 matching over 7 bases. The CDR3 covers 15 residues. V dropped 0 bases and J dropped 5; count of bases not matched to a gene: 7. Per the germline V gene, CDR1 is SGHDT and CDR2 is YYEEEE. The CDR3 is CASSLAPQGGTEAFF. DNA of the CDR3: TGTGCCAGCAGCTTGGCGCCTCAGGGGGGGACTGAAGCTTTCTTT. The whole variable domain, remainder taken from reference TRBV5-6 and TRBJ1-1, is DAGVTQSPTHLIKTRGQQVTLRCSPKSGHDTVSWYQQALGQGPQFIFQYYEEEERQRGNFPDRFSGHQFPNYSSELNVNALLLGDSALYLCASSLAPQGGTEAFFGQGTRLTVV.

This chain uses TRBV7-6 with TRBJ2-4, with TRBD1 matching over 9 bases. With V trimmed by 1 base and J by 0 bases, 13 bases remained unmatched. Per germline, CDR1 SGHVS and CDR2 FNYEAQ. This CDR3 is 20 amino acids long. The CDR3 region is CASSLERQGESPLAKNIQYF. The CDR3 DNA sequence: TGTGCCAGCAGCTTAGAACGACAGGGGGAGTCCCCTTTAGCCAAAAACATTCAGTACTTC.

This clone was seen a few times. The chain employs TRBV5-1 and TRBJ1-1; TRBD1 agrees at 8 bases. This CDR3 has 15 residues. V shed 3 bases and J 1 base; nucleotides not matched to a gene: 5. Germline loops: CDR1 SGHRS, CDR2 YFSETQ. The CDR3 region is CASSSGTGENTEAFF. CDR3 coding DNA: TGCGCCAGCAGCTCGGGGACAGGAGAGAACACTGAAGCTTTCTTT.

This chain connects TRBV5-1 to TRBJ2-2; maybe TRBD1 (6 bases). The CDR3 totals 15 residues. Trimming pared 2 bases from V and 3 bases from J, leaving 11 bases between. Germline CDR1 is SGHRS and CDR2 is YFSETQ. The CDR3 nucleotides read TGCGCCAGCAGCTTACAGGGTGCAGACACCGGGGAGCTGTTTTTT. Translation gives CASSLQGADTGELFF.

This clone was observed a handful of times. This chain joins TRBV7-2 and TRBJ2-5; 8 bases match TRBD2. CDR1 SGHTA and CDR2 FQGNSA come from the germline V gene. The CDR3 has 14 amino acids. V lost 1 base to trimming and J lost 5 bases; unmatched junction nucleotides: 3. CDR3 DNA: TGTGCCAGCAGCTTAGAAGCGGGAGTTGAGACCCAGTACTTC. Amino acid sequence: CASSLEAGVETQYF.

The genes are TRBV5-1 and TRBJ2-5; the D is unclear. CDR3 length: 16 residues. Trimming stripped 1 base from V and 1 base from J, with 14 bases between. The V gene's germline CDR1 is SGHRS and CDR2 YFSETQ. CDR3 coding DNA: TGCGCCAGCAGCTTGAGCCGGCTACGAACCCAAGAGACCCAGTACTTC. Its translation is CASSLSRLRTQETQYF.

The chain uses TRBV15 and TRBJ2-3; TRBD2 aligns across 12 bases. The CDR3 covers 15 residues. The V gene end was trimmed by 6 bases and the J gene end by 5 bases; junction bases not matched to a gene: 6. Germline V gene data show CDR1 as LNHNV and CDR2 as YYDKDF (reference sequence). In nucleotides, the CDR3 is TGTGCCACCAGGACTAGCGGGAGCCGGAGAGATACGCAGTATTTT. This translates into CATRTSGSRRDTQYF.

CDR3 sequence (DNA): TGTGCCAGCAGGATGGGGGGACAGGGGACTGAAGCTTTCTTT. Translating it yields CASRMGGQGTEAFF. The chain carries TRBV28 and TRBJ1-1; TRBD1 agrees at 10 bases. The junction had 6 bases not matched to a gene; V was cut back by 6 bases and J by 5 bases. The CDR3 sequence is 14 residues long. The germline V gene has CDR1 MDHEN and CDR2 SYDVKM.

The rearrangement uses TRBV4-1 and TRBJ2-7; the D gene could be TRBD1 or TRBD2 (5 bases each). The CDR3 loop spans 14 amino acids. Per germline, CDR1 MGHRA and CDR2 YSYEKL. The germline V and J ends were trimmed by 8 bases and 2 bases, with 16 bases remaining between them. The CDR3: CASSRDHGPYEQYF. The CDR3 DNA follows: TGCGCCAGCTCCCGGGACCACGGGCCCTACGAGCAGTACTTC.

In regard to this clone: This same CDR3 is encoded by further DNA sequences in the sample. This sequence joins TRBV7-9 and TRBJ2-7; 7 bases are a match to TRBD2. Germline V CDR1 and CDR2: SEHNR, FQNEAQ (reference sequence). V lost 0 bases, J lost 2 bases, and 1 base stayed unmatched. The CDR3 is 14 amino acids. The CDR3 spells CASSLARGTYEQYF. The CDR3 DNA reads TGTGCCAGCAGCTTAGCGCGGGGGACCTACGAGCAGTACTTC.

V and J are TRBV27 and TRBJ2-7; 9 bases are a match to TRBD1. Per the germline V gene, CDR1 is MNHEY and CDR2 is SMNVEV (reference sequence). The junction had 10 bases not matched to a gene; V was cut back by 5 bases and J by 5 bases. The CDR3 length is 15 residues. DNA of the CDR3: TGTGCCAGCAGTCCCCGGGACAGGGAAATCCACGAGCAGTACTTC. Its protein product is CASSPRDREIHEQYF.

The CDR3 nucleotides are TGTGCCAGCTCATTTGGGACTGTCAATGAGCAGTTCTTC. It codes for CASSFGTVNEQFF. J is TRBJ2-1 and V is TRBV18, with D perhaps matching TRBD2 (6 bases). Trimming shortened V by 5 bases and J by 6 bases, and 11 bases separated the two germline ends. CDR1 KGHSH and CDR2 LQKENI come from the germline V gene. The CDR3 is 13 amino acids.

The V gene is TRBV7-8, the J gene TRBJ2-7, with a possible D match to TRBD2 (6 bases). V gave up 5 bases and J gave up 3 bases, with 14 bases separating them. CDR1 and CDR2 (germline): SGHVS, FQNEAQ. The CDR3 extends over 14 amino acids. The CDR3 loop reads CASSPPPEGYEQYF. In DNA, the CDR3 is TGTGCCAGCAGCCCCCCACCGGAGGGCTACGAGCAGTACTTC.

Concerning this clone: Additional DNA sequences in this sample encode the identical CDR3. The chain has TRBV5-1 and TRBJ2-3; 16 bases are shared with TRBD2. Germline values: CDR1 SGHRS, CDR2 YFSETQ. The CDR3 consists of 17 residues. Trimming at V came to 3 bases and at J to 0 bases, leaving 1 base not matched to a gene. Written as DNA, the CDR3 is TGCGCCAGCAGCTCGGGACTAGCGGGAGGGAGCACAGATACGCAGTATTTT. Its protein is CASSSGLAGGSTDTQYF.

The chain couples TRBV7-2 to TRBJ1-5, with TRBD1 matching 8 bases. Germline values: CDR1 SGHTA, CDR2 FQGNSA. The CDR3 runs to 17 residues. V lost 1 base and J lost 3; bases outside the gene matches: 8. DNA for the CDR3: TGTGCCAGCAGCTTAGTGGGACAGGCAAGAAACAATCAGCCCCAGCATTTT. Translation gives CASSLVGQARNNQPQHF.

The V call is TRBV5-4, the J call TRBJ2-2, with D possibly matching TRBD1 (5 bases). V lost 1 base to trimming and J lost 1 base, with 8 bases between them. The CDR3 runs 15 residues. CDR1 SGHNT and CDR2 YYREEE come from the germline V gene (reference sequence). CDR3 sequence: CASSLSQGNTGELFF. CDR3 nucleotides: TGTGCCAGCAGCTTGTCGCAGGGGAACACCGGGGAGCTGTTTTTT.

The chain couples TRBV11-1 to TRBJ2-7; 9 bases line up with TRBD1. V lost 3 bases, J lost 2 bases, and 2 bases stayed unmatched. Germline V gene lookup returns CDR1 SGHAT and CDR2 FQDESV (reference sequence). The CDR3 is made up of 14 amino acids. CDR3 loop: CASSFGTGTYEQYF. DNA for the CDR3: TGTGCCAGCAGCTTTGGGACAGGGACCTACGAGCAGTACTTC.

This chain uses TRBV28 with TRBJ1-3; no clear D. The CDR3 contains 15 residues. V lost 6 bases, J lost 5 bases, and 17 bases lay in between. CDR1 MDHEN and CDR2 SYDVKM come from the germline V gene. The CDR3 sequence: CASSPSGTARNTIYF. The CDR3 DNA reads as TGTGCCAGCAGCCCCTCTGGAACAGCAAGAAACACCATATATTTT.

J is TRBJ2-1 and V is TRBV19, with 14 nucleotides matching TRBD2. The trim removed 2 bases at V and 8 bases at J, leaving 14 bases unmatched. The CDR3 spans 19 residues. Germline assignment: CDR1 LNHDA and CDR2 SQIVND (reference sequence). CDR3 DNA sequence: TGTGCCAGTAGTATATTAGTGGGACTAGCGGGAGCCCTCGGCGATGAGCAGTTCTTC. This encodes CASSILVGLAGALGDEQFF. Together with reference TRBV19 and TRBJ2-1, the CDR3 gives the full variable domain: DGGITQSPKYLFRKEGQNVTLSCEQNLNHDAMYWYRQDPGQGLRLIYYSQIVNDFQKGDIAEGYSVSREKKESFPLTVTSAQKNPTAFYLCASSILVGLAGALGDEQFFGPGTRLTVL.

This chain uses TRBV2 with TRBJ2-7; D is ambiguous. The ends were cut back, 3 bases at V and 2 bases at J, with 11 bases in the middle. Germline CDR1 and CDR2: SNHLY and FYNNEI. CDR3 length equals 14 residues. The chain's CDR3 is CASSDGFTTYEQYF. CDR3 nucleotides: TGTGCCAGCAGTGACGGGTTTACCACCTACGAGCAGTACTTC.

The rearrangement links TRBV7-2 to TRBJ2-7; D is undetermined. V was cut by 4 bases and J by 4 bases, with 14 bases left in between. Germline assignment: CDR1 SGHTA and CDR2 FQGNSA. The CDR3 covers 14 residues. The CDR3 bases are TGTGCCAGCAGCTACCGTAACGGTAGATACGAGCAGTACTTC. This gives the protein CASSYRNGRYEQYF.

The chain links TRBV19 to TRBJ2-5; possibly TRBD1 for D (6 bases). Germline assignment: CDR1 LNHDA and CDR2 SQIVND (reference sequence). This CDR3 region has 14 residues. The germline V and J ends were trimmed by 4 bases and 4 bases, with 13 bases remaining between them. Here the CDR3 reads CASSNQGPGETQYF. CDR3 DNA: TGTGCCAGTAGTAACCAGGGGCCGGGAGAGACCCAGTACTTC.

CDR3 DNA: TGTGCCAGCAGTGAAAAACTGAACACTGAAGCTTTCTTT. Its protein product is CASSEKLNTEAFF. V usage is TRBV6-4 and J usage is TRBJ1-1; D remains unclear. CDR1 MRHNA and CDR2 SNTAGT come from the germline V gene. Trimming took 3 bases from V and 0 from J, leaving 5 bases between them. This CDR3 is 13 amino acids long.